This T cell receptor beta chain was retrieved from a study of T cell responses to AZD1222 COVID-19 vaccine. Regarding this clone: Its antigen is not identified.

V lost 10 bases to trimming and J lost 4 bases, with 20 bases between them. Germline assignment: CDR1 MNHEY and CDR2 SVGAGI. The CDR3 extends over 15 amino acids. TCRdb's copy holds only in-frame clones and misses some; the assay was immunoSEQ multiplex PCR. The sample contains fewer than 150,000 clones, about 90% of which appear only once. Study findings and constraints: Unmutated variant regions are reportedly targeted by nearly half of spike-specific TCRs. The span of vaccine-associated CD4 TCRs extended across spike, with dominance at 160-218 and 743-854.

This receptor was identified in an adult who received the AZD1222 COVID-19 vaccine. The rearrangement links TRBV6-5 to TRBJ2-1, with unresolved D. The sample in question was peripheral blood, obtained 28 days after the second AZD1222 dose. In nucleotides, the CDR3 is TGTGCCACCAGCCCGACCCAGCGTTTGTACAATGAGCAGTTCTTC. Its protein is CATSPTQRLYNEQFF.